The 16 T cell receptor beta chains listed next were all sequenced from one sample in a study of blood T cell repertoires in COVID-19. Clones were sequenced by immunoSEQ multiplex PCR, and TCRdb holds only the in-frame ones, with some missing. The sample contains around 230,000 clones, roughly 80% of which appear only once. Sequenced sample: peripheral blood. The receptor source for this set is a woman of 80 years or more with acute or convalescent COVID-19.

The chain uses TRBV7-6 and TRBJ1-3, with D possibly TRBD1 on 5 matching bases. Germline CDR1 reads SGHVS; CDR2 reads FNYEAQ. This CDR3 contains 16 residues. Between the trimmed V and J ends, which lost 5 bases and 0 bases, there was a span of 14 bases. CDR3 sequence (DNA): TGTGCCAGCAGCCTAGACAGCCCGTTCTCTGGAAACACCATATATTTT. It translates to CASSLDSPFSGNTIYF.

This clone was picked up a small number of times. CDR3 bases: TGTGCCAGCAGCCGCCCCGGGACAGATCGCTACGAGCAGTACTTC. Protein sequence: CASSRPGTDRYEQYF. The V call is TRBV4-2, the J call TRBJ2-7, with 7 bases identical to TRBD1. Germline V gives CDR1 LGHNA, CDR2 YNFKEQ. The CDR3 consists of 15 residues. Unmatched junction bases numbered 9, after V lost 4 bases and J lost 3 bases.

This chain connects TRBV6-5 to TRBJ1-2; tentatively, D is TRBD1 (5 bases). CDR3 length: 13 amino acids. Germline CDR1 MNHEY, CDR2 SVGAGI. The germline V and J ends were trimmed by 7 bases and 8 bases, with 17 bases remaining between them. The CDR3 spells CASIAEQGGGYTF. DNA of the CDR3: TGTGCCAGCATTGCGGAGCAGGGTGGAGGCTACACCTTC.

The chain combines TRBV5-1 with TRBJ2-6, with TRBD1 identical over 10 bases. CDR1 and CDR2 from the germline V gene are SGHRS and YFSETQ. This CDR3 comprises 21 residues. The V gene end was trimmed by 2 bases and the J gene end by 0 bases; junction bases not matched to a gene: 14. CDR3 nucleotides: TGCGCCAGCAGCTTAGAAGGACAGGGGGTTAGATATGACTCTGGGGCCAACGTCCTGACTTTC. It is translated as CASSLEGQGVRYDSGANVLTF.

This chain uses TRBV29-1 with TRBJ1-1; 7 nucleotides match TRBD1. V lost 2 bases to trimming and J lost 0 bases; unmatched junction nucleotides: 3. Germline V gene sequence: CDR1 SQVTM, CDR2 ANQGSEA. The CDR3 consists of 14 residues. The CDR3: CSVESDRLNTEAFF. For the CDR3, the DNA is TGCAGCGTTGAATCGGACAGGTTGAACACTGAAGCTTTCTTT.

The chain carries TRBV19 and TRBJ2-2, with 11 nucleotides matching TRBD2. The CDR3 length is 14 residues. From germline, CDR1 is LNHDA and CDR2 SQIVND (reference sequence). The ends lost 10 bases at V and 6 bases at J; junction bases unmatched: 7. For the CDR3, the DNA is TGTGCCACCTTTAGCGGGGGGGTGCCCGGGGAGCTGTTTTTT. Amino acid sequence: CATFSGGVPGELFF.

The rearrangement links TRBV5-1 to TRBJ2-3; 10 positions agree with TRBD2. The germline gives CDR1 SGHRS, CDR2 YFSETQ. V shed 6 bases, J shed 5 bases, and the junction held 6 bases outside the gene matches. The CDR3 has 14 residues. CDR3 sequence (DNA): TGCGCCAGCATGAGCGGGGGGGCCAAAGATACGCAGTATTTT. This sequence encodes CASMSGGAKDTQYF.

The V gene is TRBV7-3, the J gene TRBJ1-4; a possible D gene is TRBD1 (5 bases). Trimming stripped 5 bases from V and 1 base from J, with 11 bases between. CDR1 and CDR2 (germline): SGHTA, FQGTGA. The CDR3 spans 15 residues. The chain's CDR3 is CASSPSGGTNEKLFF. As DNA, the CDR3 is TGTGCCAGCAGCCCAAGCGGGGGAACTAATGAAAAACTGTTTTTT.

CDR3 nucleotides: TGTGCTAGTGGTTTGGGGACTTTGGGATCAGAGACCCAGTACTTC. This codes for CASGLGTLGSETQYF. This chain connects TRBV12-5 to TRBJ2-5; TRBD2 is a possible D gene (5 bases). There are 15 residues in the CDR3. Per the germline V gene, CDR1 is LGHNT and CDR2 is FRNRAP. V lost 1 base and J lost 4, with 13 bases in between.

V usage is TRBV27 and J usage is TRBJ1-3, with a weak D call TRBD1 (5 bases). CDR1 is MNHEY, CDR2 SMNVEV, per germline (reference sequence). The CDR3 length is 15 residues. The ends were cut back, 8 bases at V and 2 bases at J, with 16 bases in the middle. The chain's CDR3 is CASGALGHAGNTIYF. For the CDR3, the DNA is TGTGCCAGCGGGGCCTTAGGTCACGCTGGAAACACCATATATTTT.

The rearrangement joins TRBV30 to TRBJ2-7; D possibly corresponds to TRBD2 (6 bases). The CDR3 spans 13 residues. V was cut by 2 bases and J by 3 bases, with 11 bases left in between. CDR1 is GTSNPN and CDR2 is SVGIG in the germline V gene (reference sequence). The CDR3 loop is CAWSRREYYEQYF. The DNA of the CDR3 is TGTGCCTGGAGTCGGCGGGAATACTACGAGCAGTACTTC.

This chain joins TRBV7-9 and TRBJ1-1, with D uncertain. Trimming took off 2 bases at V and 2 bases at J, with 9 bases between the two ends. The CDR3 has 14 amino acids. CDR1 SEHNR and CDR2 FQNEAQ come from the germline V gene (reference sequence). CDR3 DNA sequence: TGTGCCAGCAGCTTATTAGTAGTTAACACTGAAGCTTTCTTT. Residues: CASSLLVVNTEAFF.

The V gene is TRBV7-8, the J gene TRBJ1-3; the D gene is possibly TRBD1 (6 bases). Germline CDR1 and CDR2: SGHVS and FQNEAQ. This CDR3 comprises 16 residues. V lost 1 base and J lost 2, with 12 bases in between. DNA of the CDR3: TGTGCCAGCAGCTTAGGGGCATCAGGGGCTGGAAACACCATATATTTT. Amino acids: CASSLGASGAGNTIYF.

This rearrangement joins TRBV7-9 to TRBJ2-7; weak D call: TRBD2 (6 bases). CDR3 length: 14 amino acids. The germline V gene has CDR1 SEHNR and CDR2 FQNEAQ (reference sequence). Trimming cost V 5 bases and J 5 bases, with 16 bases left between them. DNA of the CDR3: TGTGCCAGCAGCCCCGGACTACAAACCCACGAGCAGTACTTC. Translated, it gives CASSPGLQTHEQYF.

The CDR3, as DNA: TGTGCCTGGGGGAAGGGGCAGGGGTGGACTCAGCCCCAGCATTTT. Residues: CAWGKGQGWTQPQHF. The chain has TRBV30 and TRBJ1-5; D is perhaps TRBD1 (6 bases). V was trimmed by 5 bases and J by 6 bases, leaving 20 bases between them. Germline V lookup: CDR1 GTSNPN, CDR2 SVGIG (reference sequence). This CDR3 region has 15 residues.

The J gene is TRBJ2-7, the V gene TRBV5-4, with D possibly matching TRBD2 (6 bases). CDR1 is SGHNT and CDR2 is YYREEE in the germline V gene (reference sequence). This CDR3 region has 15 residues. Trimming shortened V by 2 bases and J by 0 bases, and 12 bases separated the two germline ends. The DNA of the CDR3 is TGTGCCAGCAGCTTAAGCGGGCGGAGCTCCTACGAGCAGTACTTC. The encoded protein is CASSLSGRSSYEQYF.